The entry below gives a single T cell receptor beta chain sequence along with its context. This sample is drawn from a study of T cells in Graves' hyperthyroidism and ophthalmopathy. Germline assignment: CDR1 MDHEN and CDR2 SYDVKM. V was pared by 7 bases and J by 5 bases, with 9 bases of the junction left unmatched. This CDR3 is built from 14 residues. Enrolled ophthalmopathy patients presented with a Clinical Activity Score of at least 3, a NOSPECS grade of at least 4, and disease duration under 3 months. Authors of the study amplified TCR beta CDR3 regions from RNA transcripts. The HTBI set primed first-round TCR CDR3 RT-PCR. Using its own MiXCR run on the multiplex PCR reads, TCRdb lists one record per CDR3 protein. The sample yields about 270,000 distinct CDR3 sequences, approximately 24% seen once.

The chain links TRBV28 to TRBJ2-5, with 8 bases matching TRBD1. Sequencing was carried out using blood. The sequence derives from a woman between 35 and 50 years old with Graves' ophthalmopathy. The CDR3 coding sequence is TGTGCCAGCAACTCCAGGACAGGGAAGGAGACCCAGTACTTC. It codes for CASNSRTGKETQYF.